These 21 T cell receptor beta chains share one sample of origin, sequenced in a study of T cell changes during pregnancy in multiple sclerosis. Repertoires were generated with immunoSEQ multiplex PCR, while TCRdb's copy carries only in-frame clones and drops some. Of 45,000 to 50,000 clones detected, around 91% appear once; the ten largest clones hold around 0.4%. The sequencing used CD4+ T cells from peripheral blood mononuclear cells, collected in the second trimester of pregnancy. These receptors were collected from a female donor in good health, enrolled as a control in a pregnancy study.

The rearrangement links TRBV5-8 to TRBJ2-1; a possible D gene is TRBD2 (6 bases). Germline V gene sequence: CDR1 SGHTS, CDR2 YDEGEE. Trimming removed 2 bases at V and 3 bases at J, with 12 bases between. This CDR3 is built from 15 residues. In DNA, the CDR3 is TGTGCCAGCAGCTTCGGGGTGGGAGGCTACAATGAGCAGTTCTTC. Its translation is CASSFGVGGYNEQFF.

The rearrangement joins TRBV4-3 to TRBJ1-1; D is possibly TRBD1 (5 bases). Deletions cut 3 bases from V and 1 base from J, with 15 bases between. The CDR3 spans 16 residues. Looked up from germline, CDR1 is LGHNA and CDR2 is YSLEER. CDR3 in amino acids: CASSHQPDRQNTEAFF. CDR3 bases: TGCGCCAGCAGCCATCAGCCCGACAGACAGAACACTGAAGCTTTCTTT.

This clone was observed a single time. The chain carries TRBV6-6 and TRBJ1-5, with TRBD1 matching 7 bases. Germline V lookup: CDR1 MNHNY, CDR2 SVGAGI (reference sequence). This CDR3 spans 16 amino acids. The V segment lost 5 bases and the J segment 0 bases; nucleotides outside the gene matches: 7. CDR3 protein: CASSQRQGSSNQPQHF. For the CDR3, the DNA is TGTGCCAGCAGTCAACGACAGGGAAGTAGCAATCAGCCCCAGCATTTT.

This chain uses TRBV6-1 with TRBJ2-1, with D tentatively TRBD1 (6 bases). This CDR3 is 20 amino acids long. V lost 4 bases and J lost 4, with 29 bases in between. Germline loops: CDR1 MNHNS, CDR2 SASEGT. CDR3 nucleotides: TGTGCCAGCAGTGTACGAATTGGGGGCCAGATTTCGGGTCCATACAATGAGCAGTTCTTC. Its protein is CASSVRIGGQISGPYNEQFF.

The chain combines TRBV2 with TRBJ2-3; D is possibly TRBD1 (6 bases). CDR1 and CDR2 from the germline V gene are SNHLY and FYNNEI. Trimming took 3 bases from V and 0 from J, leaving 10 bases between them. The CDR3 sequence is 15 residues long. The CDR3 region has the DNA TGTGCCAGCAGTGATTTGGGACATAGCACAGATACGCAGTATTTT. It is translated as CASSDLGHSTDTQYF.

V usage is TRBV5-1 and J usage is TRBJ1-5; 9 nucleotides agree with TRBD1. Germline lookup yields CDR1 SGHRS and CDR2 YFSETQ. The CDR3 runs 16 residues. Trimming removed 2 bases from V and 1 base from J; junction bases left unmatched: 4. CDR3 amino acids: CASSLSGTGSNQPQHF. The CDR3 DNA is TGCGCCAGCAGCTTATCCGGGACAGGGAGCAATCAGCCCCAGCATTTT.

The chain links TRBV18 to TRBJ2-1; D remains unclear. CDR3 length: 16 amino acids. CDR1 and CDR2 from the germline V gene are KGHSH and LQKENI. V lost 3 bases and J 6 bases, leaving 18 bases between the germline ends. The CDR3 protein is CASSPLSSSTGNEQFF. The CDR3 DNA reads TGTGCCAGCTCACCGCTGAGTAGTTCTACCGGCAATGAGCAGTTCTTC.

V gene TRBV18 combines with J gene TRBJ1-1; D call uncertain. Germline-derived CDR1 and CDR2 are KGHSH and LQKENI. The CDR3 is 15 residues long. The ends were cut back, 0 bases at V and 3 bases at J, with 11 bases in the middle. CDR3 residues: CASSPPSGRDTEAFF. For the CDR3, the DNA is TGTGCCAGCTCACCACCGTCCGGGAGGGACACTGAAGCTTTCTTT.

The chain is built from TRBV5-5 and TRBJ1-2; D not resolved. Germline CDR1 reads SGHKS; CDR2 reads YYEKEE (reference sequence). The V end was cut by 3 bases, the J end by 7 bases, with 19 bases between. The CDR3 runs 15 residues. The CDR3 coding sequence is TGTGCCAGCAGCTATGATGGAGGGAGCCCCCTTGGCTACACCTTC. Translating it yields CASSYDGGSPLGYTF. Variable domain in full (rest from reference TRBV5-5 and TRBJ1-2): DAGVTQSPTHLIKTRGQQVTLRCSPISGHKSVSWYQQVLGQGPQFIFQYYEKEERGRGNFPDRFSARQFPNYSSELNVNALLLGDSALYLCASSYDGGSPLGYTFGSGTRLTVV.

This rearrangement joins TRBV2 to TRBJ1-2; tentatively, D is TRBD1 (6 bases). Trimming removed 9 bases at V and 8 bases at J, with 13 bases between. Looked up from germline, CDR1 is SNHLY and CDR2 is FYNNEI. The CDR3 sequence is 11 residues long. CDR3 in amino acids: CARDSQGGYTF. The CDR3 bases are TGTGCCAGGGACAGTCAGGGAGGCTACACCTTC.

The chain employs TRBV9 and TRBJ1-2, with 8 positions matching TRBD1. The CDR3 consists of 14 residues. The V segment lost 4 bases and the J segment 5 bases; nucleotides outside the gene matches: 7. Germline V gives CDR1 SGDLS, CDR2 YYNGEE. CDR3 sequence reads: CASSPRQGIYGYTF. CDR3 bases: TGTGCCAGCAGCCCTCGACAGGGGATATATGGCTACACCTTC. The entire variable domain, with the rest obtained from reference TRBV9 and TRBJ1-2, is as follows: DSGVTQTPKHLITATGQRVTLRCSPRSGDLSVYWYQQSLDQGLQFLIQYYNGEERAKGNILERFSAQQFPDLHSELNLSSLELGDSALYFCASSPRQGIYGYTFGSGTRLTVV.

This clone was detected only a few times. The chain carries TRBV30 and TRBJ1-1; TRBD1 might be the D (5 bases). CDR1 and CDR2 from the germline V gene are GTSNPN and SVGIG (reference sequence). Trimming removed 4 bases at V and 7 bases at J, with 10 bases between. The CDR3 runs to 11 residues. CDR3: CAWISQGEAFF. For the CDR3, the DNA is TGTGCCTGGATCTCTCAGGGTGAAGCTTTCTTT.

This clone was seen more than once but under ten times. This chain links TRBV18 with TRBJ2-2; 7 nucleotides match TRBD1. The CDR3 covers 16 residues. Looked up from germline, CDR1 is KGHSH and CDR2 is LQKENI. The J segment lost 3 bases and the V segment lost 3 bases, leaving 7 bases of the junction unmatched. The CDR3: CASSPRIQGHTGELFF. CDR3 in DNA: TGTGCCAGCTCACCGCGTATACAGGGGCACACCGGGGAGCTGTTTTTT.

The rearrangement uses TRBV9 and TRBJ2-1, with 8 bases matching TRBD2. This CDR3 has 17 residues. With 1 base clipped from V and 0 bases from J, the junction kept 6 bases outside the gene matches. The germline V gene encodes CDR1 SGDLS and CDR2 YYNGEE. CDR3 DNA sequence: TGTGCCAGCAGCGTACTAGGCGGGGGGAGCTCCTACAATGAGCAGTTCTTC. Its translation: CASSVLGGGSSYNEQFF.

V is TRBV10-3 and J is TRBJ1-1; D may be TRBD1 (6 bases). This CDR3 spans 15 amino acids. With 2 bases removed from V and 0 bases from J, the gap between germline ends came to 10 bases. The germline V gene has CDR1 ENHRY and CDR2 SYGVKD. DNA of the CDR3: TGTGCCATCAGTGAGGCCGGACAGTTGAACACTGAAGCTTTCTTT. Translated: CAISEAGQLNTEAFF.

The chain uses TRBV7-3 and TRBJ1-1; a weak D match, TRBD1 (5 bases). The germline CDR1 and CDR2 sequences are SGHTA and FQGTGA. CDR3 length: 15 residues. V was cut by 8 bases and J by 1 base, with 17 bases left in between. CDR3 loop: CASSAGGGRNTEAFF. The CDR3 DNA is TGTGCCAGCTCGGCGGGGGGGGGACGGAACACTGAAGCTTTCTTT.

This clone appeared a few times. V gene TRBV7-9 combines with J gene TRBJ1-1; 8 bases agree with TRBD1. The V and J ends lost 6 bases and 4 bases, in that order; junction bases with no gene match: 4. Germline V gene data show CDR1 as SEHNR and CDR2 as FQNEAQ (reference sequence). The CDR3 is 13 amino acids. For the CDR3, the DNA is TGTGCCAGCAGAGAAACAGGGGGCACTGAAGCTTTCTTT. This codes for CASRETGGTEAFF.

The chain carries TRBV10-3 and TRBJ2-3, with a weak D call TRBD2 (6 bases). The germline V and J ends were trimmed by 2 bases and 3 bases, with 9 bases remaining between them. CDR3 length: 14 amino acids. Germline V gene lookup returns CDR1 ENHRY and CDR2 SYGVKD. Written as DNA, the CDR3 is TGTGCCATCAGTGAGCATGCGGGGACAGATACGCAGTATTTT. Amino acid sequence: CAISEHAGTDTQYF.

This clone was counted between two and nine times. The chain has TRBV30 and TRBJ1-1, with D possibly matching TRBD1 (6 bases). The V end was cut by 6 bases, the J end by 8 bases, with 22 bases between. Germline V gene sequence: CDR1 GTSNPN, CDR2 SVGIG (reference sequence). This CDR3 comprises 14 residues. The CDR3, as DNA: TGTGCCTGTAGTTTTACCGGACAGACTGCGGAAGCTTTCTTT. Amino acids: CACSFTGQTAEAFF.

The CDR3 bases are TGTGCCAGCAGGAAGGAGGGGTTCACCGGGGAGCTGTTTTTT. This translates into CASRKEGFTGELFF. V gene TRBV7-3 combines with J gene TRBJ2-2; TRBD2 is a possible D gene (6 bases). Trimming shortened V by 6 bases and J by 4 bases, and 12 bases separated the two germline ends. The germline CDR1 and CDR2 sequences are SGHTA and FQGTGA. CDR3 length: 14 residues.

The chain links TRBV5-6 to TRBJ1-4; a weak D match, TRBD1 (6 bases). The CDR3 is made up of 13 amino acids. V lost 4 bases and J lost 7, with 11 bases in between. Germline values: CDR1 SGHDT, CDR2 YYEEEE. Written as DNA, the CDR3 is TGTGCCAGCAGCGGTGGGACATCTGAAAAACTGTTTTTT. Its protein product is CASSGGTSEKLFF.